Presented here are 24 T cell receptor beta chains from one specimen sequenced in a study of T cell responses to AZD1222 COVID-19 vaccine. TCRdb's table, derived via immunoSEQ multiplex PCR, lists solely in-frame clones and lacks some. The sample yields roughly 150,000 clones, around 93% seen once. The sample in question was peripheral blood, obtained on day 0 of AZD1222 vaccination. These receptors originate from an adult in good health.

This clone was seen just once. V and J are TRBV5-4 and TRBJ1-1; a possible D gene is TRBD1 (6 bases). The CDR3 extends over 13 amino acids. Germline V gives CDR1 SGHNT, CDR2 YYREEE (reference sequence). V shed 1 base and J shed 5 bases, with 9 bases lying between them. CDR3 nucleotides: TGTGCCAGCAGCTTGCAAAGGGGGACTGAAGCTTTCTTT. Translation gives CASSLQRGTEAFF.

The CDR3 protein is CASSTDNFPDTQYF. The CDR3 DNA reads as TGCGCCAGCAGCACCGATAACTTCCCAGATACGCAGTATTTT. This chain uses TRBV5-1 with TRBJ2-3; D unclear. This CDR3 is 14 amino acids long. V was shortened by 4 bases and J by 4 bases, with 13 bases between the two germline ends. From germline, CDR1 is SGHRS and CDR2 YFSETQ. Full variable domain (rest looked up from reference TRBV5-1 and TRBJ2-3): KAGVTQTPRYLIKTRGQQVTLSCSPISGHRSVSWYQQTPGQGLQFLFEYFSETQRNKGNFPGRFSGRQFSNSRSEMNVSTLELGDSALYLCASSTDNFPDTQYFGPGTRLTVL.

V gene TRBV6-5 combines with J gene TRBJ1-1; tentative D call: TRBD1 (6 bases). This CDR3 is built from 13 residues. Trimming took off 6 bases at V and 3 bases at J, with 11 bases between the two ends. Germline CDR1 MNHEY, CDR2 SVGAGI. The CDR3 loop reads CASRGGRDTEAFF. The CDR3 DNA reads as TGTGCCAGCAGGGGGGGGCGAGACACTGAAGCTTTCTTT.

This clone has a single count. The V and J genes are TRBV30 and TRBJ2-5, with 7 bases that match TRBD1. Germline V gene sequence: CDR1 GTSNPN, CDR2 SVGIG (reference sequence). This CDR3 contains 13 residues. The V and J ends lost 0 bases and 4 bases, in that order; junction bases with no gene match: 2. CDR3 protein: CAWSVKGAETQYF. CDR3 DNA sequence: TGTGCCTGGAGTGTCAAGGGGGCAGAGACCCAGTACTTC.

This clone was counted once. The chain's CDR3 is CASSSGTSGSREQFF. In DNA form, the CDR3 reads TGTGCCAGCAGTTCCGGGACTAGCGGGAGCCGCGAGCAGTTCTTC. The genes are TRBV28 and TRBJ2-1; TRBD2 matches at 14 bases. With 4 bases clipped from V and 10 bases from J, the junction kept 6 bases outside the gene matches. The CDR3 totals 15 residues. CDR1 and CDR2 from the germline V gene are MDHEN and SYDVKM.

The chain employs TRBV9 and TRBJ2-3; 8 bases match TRBD1. Germline V gene data show CDR1 as SGDLS and CDR2 as YYNGEE. J was trimmed by 4 bases and V by 3 bases; bases with no gene match: 4. The CDR3 totals 14 residues. The CDR3 loop is CASSADRAADTQYF. CDR3 nucleotide sequence: TGTGCCAGCAGCGCGGACAGGGCCGCAGATACGCAGTATTTT.

This clone was counted only a few times. V is TRBV12-5 and J is TRBJ2-7; tentatively, D is TRBD1 (5 bases). The CDR3 length is 16 residues. Looked up from germline, CDR1 is LGHNT and CDR2 is FRNRAP. The V end lost 3 bases, the J end lost 0 bases, and 15 bases lay between the germline ends. CDR3 in DNA: TGTGCTAGTGGTTTCACTATTGAGACAGCCTCCTACGAGCAGTACTTC. Translating gives CASGFTIETASYEQYF.

The chain links TRBV24-1 to TRBJ2-3; the D is unclear. CDR3 length: 12 amino acids. The V and J ends lost 6 bases and 4 bases respectively, with 7 bases between them. CDR1 and CDR2 (germline): KGHDR, SFDVKD. The CDR3 nucleotides are TGTGCCACCAGTTCTCGGGCAGATACGCAGTATTTT. Its translation: CATSSRADTQYF.

This chain links TRBV30 with TRBJ1-4, with D perhaps matching TRBD1 (5 bases). With 5 bases removed from V and 0 bases from J, the gap between germline ends came to 13 bases. CDR3 length: 15 amino acids. The germline CDR1 and CDR2 sequences are GTSNPN and SVGIG (reference sequence). The CDR3: CAWAGQFATNEKLFF. CDR3 coding DNA: TGTGCCTGGGCCGGACAATTTGCAACTAATGAAAAACTGTTTTTT.

The chain combines TRBV5-1 with TRBJ1-4; D is ambiguous. The germline gives CDR1 SGHRS, CDR2 YFSETQ. Trimming took off 0 bases at V and 4 bases at J, with 10 bases between the two ends. This CDR3 contains 15 residues. In nucleotides, the CDR3 is TGCGCCAGCAGCTTGGGTTCTATAGGTAATGAAAAACTGTTTTTT. It translates to CASSLGSIGNEKLFF.

This clone occurred once. This chain joins TRBV6-5 and TRBJ2-1, with 9 bases aligning to TRBD2. V trimming: 2 bases; J trimming: 4 bases; junction bases outside the gene matches: 3. The CDR3 extends over 15 amino acids. Germline V lookup: CDR1 MNHEY, CDR2 SVGAGI. CDR3 coding DNA: TGTGCCAGCAGTTACGCGCTAGCGGGGTACAATGAGCAGTTCTTC. This codes for CASSYALAGYNEQFF.

As DNA, the CDR3 is TGTGCCAGCAGCTACGGACAGGGGCCCCGTACAGATACGCAGTATTTT. This translates into CASSYGQGPRTDTQYF. This rearrangement joins TRBV4-2 to TRBJ2-3; 9 positions match TRBD1. The CDR3 covers 16 residues. V lost 5 bases to trimming and J lost 3 bases; unmatched junction nucleotides: 9. CDR1 and CDR2 (germline): LGHNA, YNFKEQ.

The chain uses TRBV5-6 and TRBJ1-2; TRBD1 agrees at 10 bases. V lost 2 bases, J lost 8 bases, and 3 bases stayed unmatched. Germline lookup yields CDR1 SGHDT and CDR2 YYEEEE. The CDR3 has 13 amino acids. In DNA form, the CDR3 reads TGTGCCAGCAGCTTAGGGACAGGGGTGGGCTACACCTTC. Encoded protein: CASSLGTGVGYTF.

This chain uses TRBV7-2 with TRBJ2-4; D is tentatively TRBD1 or TRBD2 (6 bases each). Trimming cost V 6 bases and J 7 bases, with 22 bases left between them. CDR1 is SGHTA and CDR2 is FQGNSA in the germline V gene. The CDR3 covers 16 residues. CDR3 in amino acids: CASSLSRGGPRNIQYF. The DNA for the CDR3 is TGTGCCAGCAGTTTAAGCCGTGGGGGGCCGCGGAACATTCAGTACTTC.

The J gene is TRBJ2-1, the V gene TRBV15, with a possible D match to TRBD2 (6 bases). The germline V gene encodes CDR1 LNHNV and CDR2 YYDKDF (reference sequence). The CDR3 consists of 16 residues. V was pared by 3 bases and J by 8 bases, with 20 bases between. The CDR3 spells CATSSVPGVEKDEQFF. In nucleotides, the CDR3 is TGTGCCACCAGCAGTGTCCCGGGGGTGGAGAAAGATGAGCAGTTCTTC.

This sequence joins TRBV9 and TRBJ1-1; D is unresolved. CDR1 is SGDLS, CDR2 YYNGEE, per germline. V was shortened by 4 bases and J by 6 bases, with 10 bases between the two germline ends. The CDR3 extends over 12 amino acids. CDR3 residues: CASSPVGPEAFF. The CDR3 DNA reads as TGTGCCAGCAGCCCAGTGGGCCCTGAAGCTTTCTTT. Full variable domain (missing parts from reference TRBV9 and TRBJ1-1): DSGVTQTPKHLITATGQRVTLRCSPRSGDLSVYWYQQSLDQGLQFLIQYYNGEERAKGNILERFSAQQFPDLHSELNLSSLELGDSALYFCASSPVGPEAFFGQGTRLTVV.

In DNA, the CDR3 is TGTGCCAGTCGACAGGAGTATGGCTACACCTTC. Translating it yields CASRQEYGYTF. V gene TRBV30 combines with J gene TRBJ1-2, with D perhaps matching TRBD1 (6 bases). V lost 8 bases and J lost 5, with 12 bases in between. Germline-derived CDR1 and CDR2 are GTSNPN and SVGIG (reference sequence). The CDR3 consists of 11 residues.

The V gene is TRBV4-1, the J gene TRBJ2-2; D uncertain. V lost 4 bases, J lost 1 base, and 7 bases lay in between. The germline gives CDR1 MGHRA, CDR2 YSYEKL. The CDR3 consists of 14 residues. The CDR3 region has the DNA TGCGCCAGCAGCCCACCCGTGAACACCGGGGAGCTGTTTTTT. Its protein product is CASSPPVNTGELFF.

This chain joins TRBV5-4 and TRBJ2-3, with 8 bases aligning to TRBD2. The CDR3 is made up of 14 amino acids. The V segment lost 4 bases and the J segment 2 bases; nucleotides outside the gene matches: 3. The germline V gene has CDR1 SGHNT and CDR2 YYREEE (reference sequence). The CDR3 here is CASSREGVTDTQYF. The CDR3 nucleotides are TGTGCCAGCAGCCGGGAGGGGGTCACAGATACGCAGTATTTT.

The chain carries TRBV5-1 and TRBJ2-2, with D possibly TRBD1 on 7 matching bases. The CDR3 extends over 15 amino acids. The germline V and J ends were trimmed by 3 bases and 3 bases, with 12 bases remaining between them. Germline CDR1 is SGHRS and CDR2 is YFSETQ. CDR3: CASSSQGTDTGELFF. In DNA, the CDR3 is TGCGCCAGCAGCTCACAGGGGACTGACACCGGGGAGCTGTTTTTT.

This rearrangement joins TRBV24-1 to TRBJ2-1; 8 bases align to TRBD2. The trim removed 4 bases at V and 7 bases at J, leaving 8 bases unmatched. Germline assignment: CDR1 KGHDR and CDR2 SFDVKD. The CDR3 is made up of 15 amino acids. The chain's CDR3 is CATSDPGLGGNEQFF. Here the CDR3 DNA reads TGTGCCACCAGTGACCCGGGACTAGGAGGGAATGAGCAGTTCTTC.

This chain joins TRBV10-2 and TRBJ2-1; TRBD2 aligns across 8 bases. V shed 8 bases and J 8 bases; nucleotides not matched to a gene: 11. Germline CDR1 reads WSHSY; CDR2 reads SAAADI. This CDR3 region has 14 residues. The CDR3 spells CASRAGRAVDEQFF. The DNA for the CDR3 is TGCGCCAGCCGGGCCGGGAGGGCCGTCGATGAGCAGTTCTTC.

The chain has TRBV15 and TRBJ2-2; a weak D match, TRBD2 (6 bases). The CDR3 contains 17 residues. Germline CDR1 and CDR2: LNHNV and YYDKDF (reference sequence). V lost 0 bases and J 5 bases, leaving 16 bases between the germline ends. The CDR3 nucleotides read TGTGCCACCAGCAGAGATGTGGGGATTGGAGGGACCGGGGAGCTGTTTTTT. Residues: CATSRDVGIGGTGELFF.

This rearrangement joins TRBV20-1 to TRBJ1-4, with D hard to call. CDR1 and CDR2 (germline): DFQATT, SNEGSKA (reference sequence). The CDR3 extends over 14 amino acids. The V gene lost 3 bases and the J gene lost 4 bases, with 12 bases spanning the gap. CDR3 sequence: CSASGDRGNEKLFF. CDR3 in DNA: TGCAGTGCTAGTGGAGATCGGGGTAATGAAAAACTGTTTTTT.